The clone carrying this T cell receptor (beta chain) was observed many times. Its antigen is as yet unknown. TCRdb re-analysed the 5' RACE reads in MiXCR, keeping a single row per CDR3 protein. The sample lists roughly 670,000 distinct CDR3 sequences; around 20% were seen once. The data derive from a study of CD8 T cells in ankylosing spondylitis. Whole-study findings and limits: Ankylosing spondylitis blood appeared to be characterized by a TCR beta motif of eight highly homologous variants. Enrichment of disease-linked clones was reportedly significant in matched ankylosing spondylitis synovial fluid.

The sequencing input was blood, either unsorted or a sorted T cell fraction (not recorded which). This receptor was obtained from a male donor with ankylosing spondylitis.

The CDR3 sequence: CASSTHGAGDYGYTF. The CDR3 nucleotides read TGTGCCAGCAGTACTCATGGGGCAGGGGACTATGGCTACACCTTC. The chain has TRBV6-5 and TRBJ1-2; TRBD1 might be the D (6 bases). Germline-derived CDR1 and CDR2 are MNHEY and SVGAGI. The V gene lost 5 bases and the J gene lost 3 bases, with 16 bases spanning the gap. This CDR3 has 15 residues.